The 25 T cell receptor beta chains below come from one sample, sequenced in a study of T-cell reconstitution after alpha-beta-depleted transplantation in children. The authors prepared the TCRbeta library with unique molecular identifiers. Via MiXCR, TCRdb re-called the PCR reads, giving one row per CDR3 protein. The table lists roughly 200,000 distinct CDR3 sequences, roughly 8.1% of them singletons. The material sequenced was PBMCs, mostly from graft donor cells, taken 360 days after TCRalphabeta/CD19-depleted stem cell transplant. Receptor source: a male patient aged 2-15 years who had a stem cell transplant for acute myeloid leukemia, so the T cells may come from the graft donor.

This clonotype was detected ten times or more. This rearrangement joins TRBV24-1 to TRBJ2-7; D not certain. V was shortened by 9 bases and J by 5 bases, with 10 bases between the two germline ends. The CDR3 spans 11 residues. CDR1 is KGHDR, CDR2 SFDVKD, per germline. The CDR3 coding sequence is TGTGCCACCTTACGGTGGGACGAGCAGTACGTC. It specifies CATLRWDEQYV.

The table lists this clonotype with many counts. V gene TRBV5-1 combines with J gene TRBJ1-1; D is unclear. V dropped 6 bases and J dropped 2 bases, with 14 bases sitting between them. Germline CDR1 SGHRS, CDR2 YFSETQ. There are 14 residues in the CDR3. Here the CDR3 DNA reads TGCGCCAGCAATTGGGTGGCCAGTAACACTGAAGCTTTCTTT. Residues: CASNWVASNTEAFF. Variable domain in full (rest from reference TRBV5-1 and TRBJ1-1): KAGVTQTPRYLIKTRGQQVTLSCSPISGHRSVSWYQQTPGQGLQFLFEYFSETQRNKGNFPGRFSGRQFSNSRSEMNVSTLELGDSALYLCASNWVASNTEAFFGQGTRLTVV.

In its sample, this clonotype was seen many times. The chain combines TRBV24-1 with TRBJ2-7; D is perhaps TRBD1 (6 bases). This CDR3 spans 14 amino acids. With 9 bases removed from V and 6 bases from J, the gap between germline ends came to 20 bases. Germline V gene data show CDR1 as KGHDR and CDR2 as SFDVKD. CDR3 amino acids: CATPGARGSGEQYF. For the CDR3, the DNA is TGTGCCACCCCCGGAGCGAGGGGGTCCGGCGAGCAGTACTTC.

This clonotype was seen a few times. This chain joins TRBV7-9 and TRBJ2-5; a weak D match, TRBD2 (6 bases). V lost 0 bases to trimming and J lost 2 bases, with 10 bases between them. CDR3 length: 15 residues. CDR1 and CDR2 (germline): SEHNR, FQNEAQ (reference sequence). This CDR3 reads CASSLALGLQETQYF. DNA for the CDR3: TGTGCCAGCAGCTTAGCGTTGGGACTTCAAGAGACCCAGTACTTC.

CDR3 loop: CASSEVPGGITDTQYF. The CDR3 region has the DNA TGTGCCAGCAGTGAAGTTCCCGGGGGGATCACAGATACGCAGTATTTT. The gene calls are TRBV2 and TRBJ2-3; TRBD2 matches 7 bases. This CDR3 spans 16 amino acids. J gave up 2 bases and V 1 base, and 6 bases lay outside the gene matches. The germline gives CDR1 SNHLY, CDR2 FYNNEI.

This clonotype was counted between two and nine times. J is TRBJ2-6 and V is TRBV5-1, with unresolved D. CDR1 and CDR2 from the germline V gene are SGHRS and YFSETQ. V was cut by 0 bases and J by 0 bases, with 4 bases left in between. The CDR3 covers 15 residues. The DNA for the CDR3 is TGCGCCAGCAGCTTGGGTAACTCTGGGGCCAACGTCCTGACTTTC. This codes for CASSLGNSGANVLTF.

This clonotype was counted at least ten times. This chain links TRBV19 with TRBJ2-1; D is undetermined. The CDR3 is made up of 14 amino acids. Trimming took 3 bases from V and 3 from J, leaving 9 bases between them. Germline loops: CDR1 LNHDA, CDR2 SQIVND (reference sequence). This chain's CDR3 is CASSITVYYNEQFF. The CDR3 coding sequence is TGTGCCAGTAGTATTACAGTGTACTACAATGAGCAGTTCTTC.

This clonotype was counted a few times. CDR3 sequence (DNA): TGTGCCATCAGTGCCGACTATAATTCACCCCTCCACTTT. Translated: CAISADYNSPLHF. V gene TRBV10-3 combines with J gene TRBJ1-6; D is undetermined. The CDR3 length is 13 residues. V was clipped by 4 bases and J by 3 bases, with 4 bases between them. Germline CDR1 reads ENHRY; CDR2 reads SYGVKD.

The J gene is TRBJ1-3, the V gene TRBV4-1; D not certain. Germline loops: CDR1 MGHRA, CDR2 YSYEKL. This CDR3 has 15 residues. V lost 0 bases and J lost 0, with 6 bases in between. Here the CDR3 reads CASSQELSSGNTIYF. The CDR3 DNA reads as TGCGCCAGCAGCCAAGAGCTTAGCTCTGGAAACACCATATATTTT.

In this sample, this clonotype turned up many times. The CDR3 is CASSEALLGVVSYNEQFF. The CDR3 nucleotides read TGTGCCAGCAGTGAAGCGCTTTTGGGAGTAGTCTCCTACAATGAGCAGTTCTTC. This sequence joins TRBV2 and TRBJ2-1; tentatively, D is TRBD2 (5 bases). This CDR3 has 18 residues. Per germline, CDR1 SNHLY and CDR2 FYNNEI. V lost 0 bases, J lost 0 bases, and 15 bases lay in between.

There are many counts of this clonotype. Here the CDR3 DNA reads TGCGCCAGCAGCCCTGGGGGGGTGAACACCGGGGAGCTGTTTTTT. This gives the protein CASSPGGVNTGELFF. The J gene is TRBJ2-2, the V gene TRBV5-1, with 7 nucleotides matching TRBD2. CDR3 length equals 15 residues. V shed 4 bases, J shed 1 base, and the junction held 4 bases outside the gene matches. Germline V gives CDR1 SGHRS, CDR2 YFSETQ.

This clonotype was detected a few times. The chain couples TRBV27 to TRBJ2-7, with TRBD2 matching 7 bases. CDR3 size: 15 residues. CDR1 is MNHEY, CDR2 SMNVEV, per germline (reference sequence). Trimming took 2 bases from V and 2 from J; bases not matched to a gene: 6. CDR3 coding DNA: TGTGCCAGCAGTTTAATAAGGGGAGGGGCCTACGAGCAGTACTTC. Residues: CASSLIRGGAYEQYF.

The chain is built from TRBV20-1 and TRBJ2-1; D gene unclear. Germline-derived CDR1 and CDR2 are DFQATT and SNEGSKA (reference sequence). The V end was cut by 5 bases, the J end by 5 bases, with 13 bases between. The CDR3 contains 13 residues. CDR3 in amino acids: CSALGSRHNEQFF. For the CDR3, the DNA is TGCAGTGCTTTGGGTTCAAGGCACAATGAGCAGTTCTTC.

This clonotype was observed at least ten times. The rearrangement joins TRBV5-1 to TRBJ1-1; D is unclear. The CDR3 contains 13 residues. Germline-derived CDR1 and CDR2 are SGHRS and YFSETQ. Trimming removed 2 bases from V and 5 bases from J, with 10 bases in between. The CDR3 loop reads CASSFGVRTEAFF. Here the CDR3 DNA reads TGCGCCAGCAGCTTTGGGGTAAGGACTGAAGCTTTCTTT.

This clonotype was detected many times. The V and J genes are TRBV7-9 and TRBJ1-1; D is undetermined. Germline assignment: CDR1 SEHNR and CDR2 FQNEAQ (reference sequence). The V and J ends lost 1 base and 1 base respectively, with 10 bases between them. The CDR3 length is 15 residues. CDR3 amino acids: CASSLVPATNTEAFF. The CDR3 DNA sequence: TGTGCCAGCAGCTTAGTGCCAGCTACGAACACTGAAGCTTTCTTT.

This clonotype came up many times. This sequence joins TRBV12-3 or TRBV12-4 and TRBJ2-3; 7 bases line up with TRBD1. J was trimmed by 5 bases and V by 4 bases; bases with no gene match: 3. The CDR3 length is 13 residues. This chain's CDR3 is CASSSRGRDTQYF. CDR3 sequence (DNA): TGTGCCAGCAGTTCTAGGGGGCGAGATACGCAGTATTTT.

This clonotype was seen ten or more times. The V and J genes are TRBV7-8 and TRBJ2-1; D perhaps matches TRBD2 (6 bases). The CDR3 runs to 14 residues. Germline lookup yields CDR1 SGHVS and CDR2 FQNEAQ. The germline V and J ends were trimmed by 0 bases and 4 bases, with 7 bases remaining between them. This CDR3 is CASSLAEGYNEQFF. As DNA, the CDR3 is TGTGCCAGCAGCTTAGCGGAGGGATACAATGAGCAGTTCTTC.

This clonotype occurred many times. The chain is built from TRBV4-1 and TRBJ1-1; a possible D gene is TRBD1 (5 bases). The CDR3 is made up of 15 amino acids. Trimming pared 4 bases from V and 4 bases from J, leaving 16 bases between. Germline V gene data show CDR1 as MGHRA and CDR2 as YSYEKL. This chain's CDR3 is CASSPIPEDTTEAFF. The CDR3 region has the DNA TGCGCCAGCAGCCCCATTCCCGAGGACACCACTGAAGCTTTCTTT.

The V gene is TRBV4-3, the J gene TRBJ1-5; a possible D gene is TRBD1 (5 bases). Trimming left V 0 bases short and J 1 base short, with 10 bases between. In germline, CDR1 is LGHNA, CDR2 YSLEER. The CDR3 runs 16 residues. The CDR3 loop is CASSQDAGRSNQPQHF. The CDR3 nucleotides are TGCGCCAGCAGCCAAGATGCAGGGAGGAGCAATCAGCCCCAGCATTTT.

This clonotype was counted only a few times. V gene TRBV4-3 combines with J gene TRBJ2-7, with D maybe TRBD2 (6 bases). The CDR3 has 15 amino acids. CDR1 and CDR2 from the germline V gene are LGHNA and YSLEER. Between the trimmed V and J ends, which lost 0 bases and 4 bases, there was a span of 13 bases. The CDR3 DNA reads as TGCGCCAGCAGCCAAGATTGGAGGGGCCCTTACGAGCAGTACTTC. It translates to CASSQDWRGPYEQYF.

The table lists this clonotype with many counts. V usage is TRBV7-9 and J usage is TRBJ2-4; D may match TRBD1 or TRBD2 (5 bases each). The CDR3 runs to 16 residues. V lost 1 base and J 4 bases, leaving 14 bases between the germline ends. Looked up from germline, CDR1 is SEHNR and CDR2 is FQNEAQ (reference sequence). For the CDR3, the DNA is TGTGCCAGCAGCTTAGGAGGGGTTGGACGGAAAAACATTCAGTACTTC. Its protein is CASSLGGVGRKNIQYF.

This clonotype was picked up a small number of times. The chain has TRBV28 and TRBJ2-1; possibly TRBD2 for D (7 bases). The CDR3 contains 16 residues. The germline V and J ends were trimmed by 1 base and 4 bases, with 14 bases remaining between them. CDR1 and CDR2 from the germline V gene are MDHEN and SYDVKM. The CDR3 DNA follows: TGTGCCAGCAGTTTATTTTGGGAGGGGGTGTACAATGAGCAGTTCTTC. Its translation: CASSLFWEGVYNEQFF.

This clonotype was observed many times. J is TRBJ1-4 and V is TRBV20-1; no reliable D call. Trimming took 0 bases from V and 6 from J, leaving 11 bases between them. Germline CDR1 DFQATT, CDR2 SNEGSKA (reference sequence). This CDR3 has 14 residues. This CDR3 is CSARDRRVDEKLFF. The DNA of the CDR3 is TGCAGTGCTAGAGATCGGAGGGTGGATGAAAAACTGTTTTTT.

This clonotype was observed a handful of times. This CDR3 reads CSVVGAGYTF. The CDR3 DNA reads TGCAGCGTTGTTGGGGCTGGCTACACCTTC. The gene calls are TRBV29-1 and TRBJ1-2; D is perhaps TRBD1 (5 bases). The germline CDR1 and CDR2 sequences are SQVTM and ANQGSEA. Trimming pared 4 bases from V and 7 bases from J, leaving 7 bases between. This CDR3 has 10 residues.

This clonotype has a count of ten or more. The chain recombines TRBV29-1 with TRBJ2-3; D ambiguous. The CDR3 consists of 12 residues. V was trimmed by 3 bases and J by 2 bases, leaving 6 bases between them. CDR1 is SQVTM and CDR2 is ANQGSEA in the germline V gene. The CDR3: CSVDGYTDTQYF. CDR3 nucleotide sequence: TGCAGCGTTGATGGTTACACAGATACGCAGTATTTT.